This TCR beta chain is from a study of shared clonotypes between healthy human individuals. On this clone: Its antigen is not known.

An assay was performed, and its level was deep. Sequencing used immunoSEQ multiplex PCR; TCRdb keeps in-frame clones, though not all of them. Seen here are 500,000 or so clones, about 96% observed once, and the top ten hold 0.05% to 0.08%. V was pared by 5 bases and J by 5 bases, with 8 bases of the junction left unmatched. Looked up from germline, CDR1 is MNHNY and CDR2 is SVGAGI (reference sequence). This CDR3 spans 14 amino acids. Study-wide findings and caveats: Clonotypes shared by all four sorted-subset donors had higher generation probabilities than non-shared clonotypes. Naive subsets usually exceeded memory subsets in estimated richness.

The donors were all Caucasian adults (living in Nashville, Tennessee). This chain joins TRBV6-6 and TRBJ2-5; 7 bases align to TRBD1. Sequencing was done on a sample of naive CD4+ T cells sorted from blood. Documented subset: CD45RA+ positively selected. The TCR sequence derives from a woman aged 30 to 39 in good health. DNA for the CDR3: TGTGCCAGCAGTCGGGACAGTGGATGGGAGACCCAGTACTTC. Translated: CASSRDSGWETQYF.